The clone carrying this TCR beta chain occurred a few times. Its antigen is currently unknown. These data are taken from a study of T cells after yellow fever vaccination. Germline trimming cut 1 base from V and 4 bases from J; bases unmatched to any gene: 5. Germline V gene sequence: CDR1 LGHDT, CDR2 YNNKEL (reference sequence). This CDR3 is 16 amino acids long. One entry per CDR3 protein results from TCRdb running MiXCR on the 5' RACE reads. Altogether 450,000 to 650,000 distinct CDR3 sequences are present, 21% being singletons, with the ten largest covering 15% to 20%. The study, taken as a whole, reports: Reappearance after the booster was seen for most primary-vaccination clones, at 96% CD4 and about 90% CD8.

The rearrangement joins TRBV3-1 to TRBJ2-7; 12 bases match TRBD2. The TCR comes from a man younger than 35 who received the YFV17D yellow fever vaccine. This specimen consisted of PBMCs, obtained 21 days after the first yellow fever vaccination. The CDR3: CASSQASGGAFYEQYF. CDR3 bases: TGTGCCAGCAGCCAAGCTAGCGGGGGGGCCTTTTACGAGCAGTACTTC.